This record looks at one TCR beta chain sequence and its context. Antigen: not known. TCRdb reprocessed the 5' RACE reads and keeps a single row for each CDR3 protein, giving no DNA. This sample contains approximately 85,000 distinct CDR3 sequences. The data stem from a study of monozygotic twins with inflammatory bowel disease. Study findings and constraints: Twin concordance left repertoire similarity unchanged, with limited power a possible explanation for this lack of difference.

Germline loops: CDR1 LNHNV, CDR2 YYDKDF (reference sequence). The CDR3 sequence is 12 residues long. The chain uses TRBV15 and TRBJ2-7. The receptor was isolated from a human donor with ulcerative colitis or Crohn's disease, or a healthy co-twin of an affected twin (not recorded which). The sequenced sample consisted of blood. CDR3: CATSTKGYEQYF.